This entry lists 2 T cell receptor beta chains sequenced from one sample in a study of T cells after yellow fever vaccination. From the 5' RACE reads, TCRdb called clonotypes with MiXCR, one entry per CDR3 protein. The table has a few hundred thousand distinct CDR3 sequences, about 17% seen once. The sequencing used PBMCs, collected more than 4 days after the first yellow fever vaccination. These receptors were collected from a man between 18 and 29 years old who received the YFV17D yellow fever vaccine.

This clonotype was observed a single time. V is TRBV7-2 and J is TRBJ1-5; 8 positions match TRBD1. Trimming removed 5 bases from V and 9 bases from J; junction bases left unmatched: 12. This CDR3 comprises 15 residues. Germline V gene lookup returns CDR1 SGHTA and CDR2 FQGNSA. This CDR3 is CASSPRQGQGRPQHF. In nucleotides, the CDR3 is TGTGCCAGCAGCCCGAGACAGGGGCAAGGTCGGCCCCAGCATTTT.

V and J are TRBV27 and TRBJ2-7; TRBD1 is a possible D gene (6 bases). V shed 5 bases and J shed 0 bases, with 14 bases lying between them. CDR3 length: 15 residues. Germline CDR1 reads MNHEY; CDR2 reads SMNVEV (reference sequence). This CDR3 reads CASSDAGVHSYEQYF. The CDR3 DNA reads TGTGCCAGCAGTGATGCAGGGGTTCACTCCTACGAGCAGTACTTC.